Below, 3 T cell receptor beta chains from the same sample are listed, as sequenced in a study of siplizumab effects on memory and regulatory T cells. Sequencing used immunoSEQ multiplex PCR; TCRdb keeps in-frame clones, though not all of them. Found here are roughly 64,000 clones, approximately 96% of them singletons; the top ten hold roughly 0.1%. Sequencing was carried out using naive CD8+ T cells sorted from blood. Every receptor here comes from a human donor in good health.

The rearrangement uses TRBV9 and TRBJ2-2, with unresolved D. The CDR3 sequence is 12 residues long. V lost 4 bases and J lost 8, with 9 bases in between. Per germline, CDR1 SGDLS and CDR2 YYNGEE. The CDR3 DNA is TGTGCCAGCAGCACTTCTCTGGGGGAGCTGTTTTTT. Translated, it gives CASSTSLGELFF.

The genes are TRBV4-2 and TRBJ2-1; 7 bases fit TRBD2. The germline gives CDR1 LGHNA, CDR2 YNFKEQ. The CDR3 consists of 18 residues. The junction had 9 bases not matched to a gene; V was cut back by 1 base and J by 0 bases. The CDR3 DNA is TGTGCCAGCAGCCAAGTGGTCGGGGCGGGGGACTCCTACAATGAGCAGTTCTTC. Protein sequence: CASSQVVGAGDSYNEQFF.

The chain uses TRBV7-9 and TRBJ1-1; 7 bases are a match to TRBD1. The CDR3 totals 17 residues. Germline CDR1 is SEHNR and CDR2 is FQNEAQ (reference sequence). V trimming: 0 bases; J trimming: 5 bases; junction bases outside the gene matches: 12. DNA for the CDR3: TGTGCCAGCAGCTTAGCGGCCTTGACAGGGATAGGTACTGAAGCTTTCTTT. This translates into CASSLAALTGIGTEAFF.